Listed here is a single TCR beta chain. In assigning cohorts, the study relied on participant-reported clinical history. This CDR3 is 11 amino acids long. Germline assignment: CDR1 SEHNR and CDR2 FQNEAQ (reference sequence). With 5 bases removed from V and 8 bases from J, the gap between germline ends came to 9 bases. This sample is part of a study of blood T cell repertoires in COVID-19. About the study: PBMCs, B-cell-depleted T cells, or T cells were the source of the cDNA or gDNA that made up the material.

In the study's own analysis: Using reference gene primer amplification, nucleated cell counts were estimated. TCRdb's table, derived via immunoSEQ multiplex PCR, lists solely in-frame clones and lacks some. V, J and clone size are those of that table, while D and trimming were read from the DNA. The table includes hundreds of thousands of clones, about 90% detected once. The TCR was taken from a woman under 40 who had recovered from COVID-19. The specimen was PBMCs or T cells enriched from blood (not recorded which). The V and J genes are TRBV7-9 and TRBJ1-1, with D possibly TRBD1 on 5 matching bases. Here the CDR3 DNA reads TGTGCCAGCAGCGACAGCTGGGAAGCTTTCTTT. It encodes CASSDSWEAFF.